The next 17 T cell receptor beta chains were all read from a single sample in a study of blood T cell repertoires in COVID-19. Using immunoSEQ multiplex PCR, the repertoire was profiled, and TCRdb retains in-frame clones only, with some absent. The table has 150,000 or so clones, around three quarters seen once. Sequencing was done on a sample of peripheral blood. The receptors were sampled from a man older than 75 with acute or convalescent COVID-19.

The chain employs TRBV12-5 and TRBJ2-3, with 9 bases aligning to TRBD1. V was pared by 1 base and J by 2 bases, with 1 base of the junction left unmatched. The germline CDR1 and CDR2 sequences are LGHNT and FRNRAP. CDR3 length: 15 amino acids. Written as DNA, the CDR3 is TGTGCTAGTGGTTTGGGGACAGGGGACACAGATACGCAGTATTTT. It translates to CASGLGTGDTDTQYF.

The chain links TRBV12-3 or TRBV12-4 to TRBJ1-2; D remains ambiguous. V was clipped by 1 base and J by 8 bases, with 8 bases between them. The CDR3 is made up of 12 amino acids. The CDR3 region is CASSLGPVGYTF. The DNA for the CDR3 is TGTGCCAGCAGTTTAGGGCCAGTCGGCTACACCTTC.

The chain is built from TRBV21-1 and TRBJ2-7; the D call in the table, TRBD1, was not verified against the DNA. TRBV21-1 is a pseudogene locus. This CDR3 comprises 15 residues. This CDR3 is CASSSQGLSSYEQYV. DNA for the CDR3: TGTGCCAGCAGCAGTCAGGGCCTAAGCTCCTACGAGCAGTACGTC.

This rearrangement joins TRBV24-1 to TRBJ2-3, with D perhaps TRBD1 (5 bases). Germline-derived CDR1 and CDR2 are KGHDR and SFDVKD. V lost 1 base to trimming and J lost 1 base, with 14 bases between them. This CDR3 contains 17 residues. The CDR3 reads CATSDFWQGKGTDTQYF. The CDR3 nucleotides are TGTGCCACCAGTGATTTCTGGCAGGGAAAAGGCACAGATACGCAGTATTTT.

This clone came up once. The chain employs TRBV19 and TRBJ1-3, with D possibly being TRBD1 (6 bases). The CDR3 is 15 amino acids. CDR1 and CDR2 from the germline V gene are LNHDA and SQIVND (reference sequence). V dropped 5 bases and J dropped 0 bases, with 11 bases sitting between them. The CDR3 DNA is TGTGCCAGTAGTTACCGGGACAACTCTGGAAACACCATATATTTT. Its protein is CASSYRDNSGNTIYF.

In this sample, this clone turned up once. V gene TRBV7-2 combines with J gene TRBJ1-2; 7 bases line up with TRBD1. V lost 5 bases to trimming and J lost 0 bases; unmatched junction nucleotides: 6. Germline V gene data show CDR1 as SGHTA and CDR2 as FQGNSA. There are 15 residues in the CDR3. The CDR3 loop is CASSHRDRANYGYTF. Here the CDR3 DNA reads TGTGCCAGCAGCCACCGGGACAGAGCTAACTATGGCTACACCTTC.

The genes are TRBV9 and TRBJ2-4; unclear D gene. From germline, CDR1 is SGDLS and CDR2 YYNGEE. The CDR3 totals 14 residues. Trimming took off 2 bases at V and 0 bases at J, with 6 bases between the two ends. In DNA, the CDR3 is TGTGCCAGCAGCGTGAACTTAGCCAAAAACATTCAGTACTTC. This gives the protein CASSVNLAKNIQYF. Using reference TRBV9 and TRBJ2-4 for the parts outside the CDR3, the full variable domain is DSGVTQTPKHLITATGQRVTLRCSPRSGDLSVYWYQQSLDQGLQFLIQYYNGEERAKGNILERFSAQQFPDLHSELNLSSLELGDSALYFCASSVNLAKNIQYFGAGTRLSVL.

This rearrangement joins TRBV4-1 to TRBJ2-5; 10 nucleotides line up with TRBD1. The CDR3 spans 15 residues. Germline CDR1 MGHRA, CDR2 YSYEKL. The junction had 5 bases not matched to a gene; V was cut back by 2 bases and J by 5 bases. The CDR3 DNA sequence: TGCGCCAGCAGCCAATTGGACAGGGGGAGTGAGACCCAGTACTTC. This gives the protein CASSQLDRGSETQYF.

This clone turned up a few times. The J gene is TRBJ1-2, the V gene TRBV28; TRBD1 might be the D (6 bases). Trimming removed 4 bases from V and 7 bases from J, with 13 bases in between. CDR3 size: 13 residues. Per germline, CDR1 MDHEN and CDR2 SYDVKM. The DNA for the CDR3 is TGTGCCAGCAGTTCATATCAGGGGTCTGGCTACACCTTC. This sequence encodes CASSSYQGSGYTF.

The table lists this clone with a few counts. The rearrangement links TRBV7-3 to TRBJ2-1; 8 bases fit TRBD2. The trim removed 5 bases at V and 8 bases at J, leaving 5 bases unmatched. Germline V gene lookup returns CDR1 SGHTA and CDR2 FQGTGA. CDR3 length: 13 amino acids. This chain's CDR3 is CASSPPGGDEQFF. The CDR3 DNA is TGTGCCAGCAGCCCCCCCGGGGGGGATGAGCAGTTCTTC.

The chain carries TRBV5-6 and TRBJ1-5; D remains ambiguous. Per the germline V gene, CDR1 is SGHDT and CDR2 is YYEEEE. Trimming removed 3 bases at V and 3 bases at J, with 7 bases between. This CDR3 is built from 13 residues. CDR3 sequence (DNA): TGTGCCAGCAGCTCCGGGTACAATCAGCCCCAGCATTTT. Residues: CASSSGYNQPQHF.

V and J are TRBV19 and TRBJ2-5; 8 bases agree with TRBD2. The V and J ends lost 7 bases and 4 bases, in that order; junction bases with no gene match: 14. CDR3 length: 16 residues. Germline values: CDR1 LNHDA, CDR2 SQIVND (reference sequence). CDR3 DNA sequence: TGTGCCAGTACCCAGAGGCTAGCGGGTGTGGTAGAGACCCAGTACTTC. Translated, it gives CASTQRLAGVVETQYF.

The chain combines TRBV15 with TRBJ1-2, with a possible D match to TRBD1 (6 bases). CDR1 and CDR2 (germline): LNHNV, YYDKDF (reference sequence). V lost 3 bases and J 2 bases, leaving 13 bases between the germline ends. CDR3 length: 15 residues. CDR3 DNA sequence: TGTGCCACCAGCAGTGTACAGGGTACAAACTATGGCTACACCTTC. It encodes CATSSVQGTNYGYTF.

This chain joins TRBV6-5 and TRBJ2-4, with 10 bases that match TRBD2. V was clipped by 7 bases and J by 2 bases; unmatched bases: 5. There are 15 residues in the CDR3. CDR1 is MNHEY and CDR2 is SVGAGI in the germline V gene. The DNA of the CDR3 is TGTGCCAGCACGACAGCGGGGGGGACCAAAAACATTCAGTACTTC. Translating gives CASTTAGGTKNIQYF.

The sample holds a few counts of this clone. The chain has TRBV19 and TRBJ1-5, with unresolved D. The CDR3 is made up of 16 amino acids. The V gene lost 4 bases and the J gene lost 6 bases, with 19 bases spanning the gap. Germline assignment: CDR1 LNHDA and CDR2 SQIVND (reference sequence). CDR3: CASSSYQAPGSQPQHF. The CDR3 nucleotides read TGTGCCAGTAGTAGCTACCAAGCGCCGGGATCTCAGCCCCAGCATTTT.

The chain is built from TRBV28 and TRBJ2-4; D may be TRBD1 (6 bases). The CDR3 runs to 16 residues. Per the germline V gene, CDR1 is MDHEN and CDR2 is SYDVKM. Between the trimmed V and J ends, which lost 6 bases and 0 bases, there was a span of 15 bases. CDR3 protein: CASRGGGDLAKNIQYF. DNA for the CDR3: TGTGCCAGCAGGGGTGGGGGCGATCTAGCCAAAAACATTCAGTACTTC.

The sample holds one count of this clone. The CDR3 loop is CAWSAAGGTDTQYF. The CDR3 nucleotides are TGTGCCTGGAGTGCAGCGGGGGGCACAGATACGCAGTATTTT. The gene calls are TRBV30 and TRBJ2-3, with 8 positions matching TRBD2. CDR1 GTSNPN and CDR2 SVGIG come from the germline V gene (reference sequence). After removal of 1 base from V and 1 base from J, the junction contained 1 base not matched to a gene. The CDR3 totals 14 residues.